These 14 T cell receptor beta chains were sequenced from one sample in a study of T cells in localized non-small cell lung cancer. Profiled with immunoSEQ multiplex PCR; TCRdb holds only in-frame clones, not every one. In the table there are around 29,000 clones, 88% of which are singletons. The sequencing here drew on peripheral blood, taken before any cancer treatment. The source is a female donor of 60 years or more with stage III squamous cell lung carcinoma.

The chain employs TRBV6-4 and TRBJ2-3; no firm D call. The CDR3 spans 13 residues. V was clipped by 0 bases and J by 5 bases, with 6 bases between them. Germline-derived CDR1 and CDR2 are MRHNA and SNTAGT. CDR3 protein: CASSDSLLDTQYF. Here the CDR3 DNA reads TGTGCCAGCAGTGACTCGCTGCTAGATACGCAGTATTTT.

The rearrangement links TRBV6-4 to TRBJ2-7; D is perhaps TRBD1 (6 bases). V was cut by 7 bases and J by 4 bases, with 17 bases left in between. This CDR3 has 14 amino acids. Looked up from germline, CDR1 is MRHNA and CDR2 is SNTAGT. The CDR3 here is CASNRLRGLYEQYF. In DNA, the CDR3 is TGTGCCAGCAATCGCCTTAGGGGGTTATACGAGCAGTACTTC.

This sequence joins TRBV6-5 and TRBJ2-7; tentatively, D is TRBD1 or TRBD2 (5 bases each). The CDR3 spans 12 residues. V was shortened by 5 bases and J by 7 bases, with 12 bases between the two germline ends. Germline CDR1 reads MNHEY; CDR2 reads SVGAGI. Here the CDR3 DNA reads TGTGCCAGCAGTGGAGACTGGGGGGAGCAGTACTTC. It specifies CASSGDWGEQYF.

The CDR3: CASSQATGTGRTGELFF. CDR3 nucleotides: TGCGCCAGCAGCCAGGCTACCGGGACCGGGAGGACCGGGGAGCTGTTTTTT. The chain uses TRBV4-3 and TRBJ2-2; 7 positions agree with TRBD2. The length of the CDR3 is 17 residues. CDR1 and CDR2 (germline): LGHNA, YSLEER. The V segment lost 3 bases and the J segment 5 bases; nucleotides outside the gene matches: 12.

This chain joins TRBV14 and TRBJ2-3, with D possibly TRBD2 on 6 matching bases. V was clipped by 5 bases and J by 4 bases, with 16 bases between them. Germline V CDR1 and CDR2: SGHDN, FVKESK. The length of the CDR3 is 15 residues. The CDR3 DNA reads TGTGCCAGCAGCGTCGGACTAAATCGAGCAGATACGCAGTATTTT. It yields the protein CASSVGLNRADTQYF. Full variable domain (rest looked up from reference TRBV14 and TRBJ2-3): EAGVTQFPSHSVIEKGQTVTLRCDPISGHDNLYWYRRVMGKEIKFLLHFVKESKQDESGMPNNRFLAERTGGTYSTLKVQPAELEDSGVYFCASSVGLNRADTQYFGPGTRLTVL.

The V and J genes are TRBV4-3 and TRBJ1-3; D ambiguous. The CDR3 is 15 amino acids. The V end lost 0 bases, the J end lost 0 bases, and 6 bases lay between the germline ends. Germline loops: CDR1 LGHNA, CDR2 YSLEER. DNA for the CDR3: TGCGCCAGCAGCCAAGAGCCGGCCTCTGGAAACACCATATATTTT. This translates into CASSQEPASGNTIYF.

This clone was found a few times. The V gene is TRBV30, the J gene TRBJ1-3, with TRBD1 matching over 7 bases. Germline V gene data show CDR1 as GTSNPN and CDR2 as SVGIG (reference sequence). J lost 0 bases, V lost 5 bases, and 7 bases had no gene match. The CDR3 loop spans 15 amino acids. This CDR3 reads CAWDRVRVSGNTIYF. The CDR3 DNA sequence: TGTGCCTGGGACAGGGTCAGAGTCTCTGGAAACACCATATATTTT.

The V call is TRBV28, the J call TRBJ1-4, with D possibly matching TRBD1 (5 bases). V was pared by 3 bases and J by 7 bases, with 18 bases between. This CDR3 is built from 16 residues. Germline-derived CDR1 and CDR2 are MDHEN and SYDVKM. In DNA form, the CDR3 reads TGTGCCAGCAGTTTGCCCCCCAGGGAGGGTAGTGAAAAACTGTTTTTT. Its translation: CASSLPPREGSEKLFF. The whole variable domain, remainder taken from reference TRBV28 and TRBJ1-4, is DVKVTQSSRYLVKRTGEKVFLECVQDMDHENMFWYRQDPGLGLRLIYFSYDVKMKEKGDIPEGYSVSREKKERFSLILESASTNQTSMYLCASSLPPREGSEKLFFGSGTQLSVL.

V is TRBV5-4 and J is TRBJ2-1, with 9 nucleotides matching TRBD2. The CDR3 is made up of 14 amino acids. With V trimmed by 3 bases and J by 7 bases, 5 bases remained unmatched. Germline V gives CDR1 SGHNT, CDR2 YYREEE (reference sequence). CDR3 DNA sequence: TGTGCCAGCAGCTATAGCGGGGGCGGGAATGAGCAGTTCTTC. Amino acids: CASSYSGGGNEQFF.

The V call is TRBV28, the J call TRBJ1-2, with 8 bases lining up with TRBD1. CDR3 length: 16 amino acids. The V gene end was trimmed by 8 bases and the J gene end by 2 bases; junction bases not matched to a gene: 13. Germline-derived CDR1 and CDR2 are MDHEN and SYDVKM. In DNA form, the CDR3 reads TGTGCCAGCTTCTTAGACAGGGGCCCAGAAAACTATGGCTACACCTTC. Translation gives CASFLDRGPENYGYTF.

The V call is TRBV7-2, the J call TRBJ2-7; a weak D match, TRBD2 (6 bases). Per the germline V gene, CDR1 is SGHTA and CDR2 is FQGNSA. The CDR3 has 15 amino acids. The V end lost 1 base, the J end lost 5 bases, and 15 bases lay between the germline ends. The CDR3 here is CASSLDFWEEDEQYF. The CDR3 DNA is TGTGCCAGCAGCTTAGATTTTTGGGAGGAGGACGAGCAGTACTTC.

The chain has TRBV6-6 and TRBJ2-3; 8 bases agree with TRBD2. Germline CDR1 is MNHNY and CDR2 is SVGAGI (reference sequence). V was clipped by 7 bases and J by 3 bases; unmatched bases: 9. CDR3 size: 15 residues. The CDR3 bases are TGTGCCAGCATCGACGCGGGGGGAGTGACAGATACGCAGTATTTT. Its protein is CASIDAGGVTDTQYF.

This chain links TRBV28 with TRBJ2-7; 10 bases align to TRBD1. Trimming cost V 4 bases and J 2 bases; bases outside gene matches: 5. Germline assignment: CDR1 MDHEN and CDR2 SYDVKM. The CDR3 extends over 15 amino acids. Here the CDR3 reads CASSSLGTGAYEQYF. CDR3 coding DNA: TGTGCCAGCAGTTCCCTCGGGACAGGGGCCTACGAGCAGTACTTC.

J is TRBJ1-5 and V is TRBV18; D unclear. This CDR3 contains 15 residues. Between the trimmed V and J ends, which lost 4 bases and 1 base, there was a span of 11 bases. Germline V gives CDR1 KGHSH, CDR2 LQKENI. Written as DNA, the CDR3 is TGTGCCAGCTCACTCAATCACGGCAGCAATCAGCCCCAGCATTTT. Translated: CASSLNHGSNQPQHF.